The 25 T cell receptor beta chains given below trace back to one sample, sequenced in a study of CD4+ T cells in melanoma. Method: immunoSEQ multiplex PCR; TCRdb's copy keeps in-frame clones and lacks some. Here the sample spans 52,000 or so clones, roughly three quarters being singletons. The sequencing input was tumor tissue. The receptors derive from a human donor with melanoma.

The chain couples TRBV19 to TRBJ1-6; D perhaps matches TRBD1 (5 bases). The CDR3 spans 14 residues. V lost 3 bases to trimming and J lost 2 bases, with 5 bases between them. The V gene's germline CDR1 is LNHDA and CDR2 SQIVND (reference sequence). This chain's CDR3 is CASSMGAYNSPLHF. The CDR3 coding sequence is TGTGCCAGTAGTATGGGGGCCTATAATTCACCCCTCCACTTT.

With regard to this clone: One end of the junction varies from germline; a read error may be responsible. The chain joins TRBV27 to TRBJ2-1; 7 bases are shared with TRBD2. The germline V gene encodes CDR1 MNHEY and CDR2 SMNVEV (reference sequence). This CDR3 region has 13 residues. The CDR3 DNA sequence: TGTGCCAGCAGATACCGGGACTACCATGAGCAGTTCTTC. Its translation is CASRYRDYHEQFF.

J is TRBJ2-3 and V is TRBV10-3; D may be TRBD2 (5 bases). Germline values: CDR1 ENHRY, CDR2 SYGVKD. The CDR3 extends over 14 amino acids. V lost 4 bases to trimming and J lost 6 bases, with 14 bases between them. DNA for the CDR3: TGTGCCATCAGTGCGAGGGAAGATTACGATACGCAGTATTTT. Protein product: CAISAREDYDTQYF.

With respect to this clone: A far larger clone is a single base away, which makes a read error likely. The chain joins TRBV27 to TRBJ2-7, with 8 nucleotides matching TRBD1. The germline gives CDR1 MNHEY, CDR2 SMNVEV (reference sequence). The CDR3 sequence is 13 residues long. V shed 6 bases and J 6 bases; nucleotides not matched to a gene: 7. CDR3 sequence reads: CASSPGQGTEQYF. The CDR3 DNA reads as TGTGCCAGCAGCCCCGGACAGGGCACCGAGCAGTACTTC.

J is TRBJ1-4 and V is TRBV4-2; D not resolved. Trimming took off 4 bases at V and 0 bases at J, with 6 bases between the two ends. The CDR3 extends over 14 amino acids. Germline CDR1 is LGHNA and CDR2 is YNFKEQ. The chain's CDR3 is CASSRGTTNEKLFF. The DNA for the CDR3 is TGTGCCAGCAGCCGGGGAACAACTAATGAAAAACTGTTTTTT.

The chain recombines TRBV7-9 with TRBJ1-1; D gene ambiguous. V lost 1 base to trimming and J lost 1 base, with 13 bases between them. This CDR3 is built from 16 residues. CDR1 SEHNR and CDR2 FQNEAQ come from the germline V gene (reference sequence). CDR3: CASSLGREHKNTEAFF. CDR3 coding DNA: TGTGCCAGCAGCTTAGGGAGGGAACACAAGAACACTGAAGCTTTCTTT.

The table lists this clone with a few counts. The chain employs TRBV11-2 and TRBJ2-7; the match to TRBD2 covers 11 bases. Germline CDR1 reads SGHAT; CDR2 reads FQNNGV. CDR3 length: 17 residues. V gave up 0 bases and J gave up 1 base; unmatched junction bases: 5. The DNA of the CDR3 is TGTGCCAGCAGCTTAGATCTAGGGACTAGCGGTTCCTACGAGCAGTACTTC. Translation: CASSLDLGTSGSYEQYF.

As DNA, the CDR3 is TGTGCCAGCAGCTTTTCATCCAATGAGCAGTTCTTC. Protein sequence: CASSFSSNEQFF. J is TRBJ2-1 and V is TRBV5-4, with D uncertain. Between the trimmed V and J ends, which lost 2 bases and 6 bases, there was a span of 6 bases. The V gene's germline CDR1 is SGHNT and CDR2 YYREEE (reference sequence). The CDR3 sequence is 12 residues long.

V usage is TRBV7-2 and J usage is TRBJ2-7, with 10 bases identical to TRBD1. The CDR3 contains 17 residues. Germline CDR1 is SGHTA and CDR2 is FQGNSA. V lost 0 bases, J lost 2 bases, and 7 bases stayed unmatched. For the CDR3, the DNA is TGTGCCAGCAGCTTAGCGGGACAGGGGTCGAGGACCTACGAGCAGTACTTC. Protein: CASSLAGQGSRTYEQYF.

The chain employs TRBV7-9 and TRBJ2-1; TRBD2 agrees at 15 bases. The CDR3 runs to 18 residues. With V trimmed by 2 bases and J by 1 base, 3 bases remained unmatched. CDR1 SEHNR and CDR2 FQNEAQ come from the germline V gene (reference sequence). CDR3 protein: CASSLTGTSGGSYNEQFF. CDR3 sequence (DNA): TGTGCCAGCAGCTTAACCGGGACTAGCGGGGGGTCCTACAATGAGCAGTTCTTC.

The rearrangement uses TRBV29-1 and TRBJ2-1; D ambiguous. Per the germline V gene, CDR1 is SQVTM and CDR2 is ANQGSEA. V lost 2 bases, J lost 12 bases, and 5 bases lay in between. The CDR3 contains 9 residues. The CDR3 DNA reads TGCAGCGTTGAATCAGGGCAGTTCTTC. It encodes CSVESGQFF.

The chain recombines TRBV6-5 with TRBJ1-1; D call uncertain. This CDR3 region has 13 residues. V shed 3 bases and J shed 3 bases, with 8 bases lying between them. The germline V gene encodes CDR1 MNHEY and CDR2 SVGAGI. The CDR3 region has the DNA TGTGCCAGCAGTTATCGCCGGGACACTGAAGCTTTCTTT. It specifies CASSYRRDTEAFF.

The genes are TRBV28 and TRBJ2-1; weak D call: TRBD1 (6 bases). CDR3 size: 17 residues. Trimming took 6 bases from V and 0 from J, leaving 18 bases between them. Germline CDR1 is MDHEN and CDR2 is SYDVKM. CDR3 protein: CASSTGITRNSYNEQFF. The CDR3 DNA sequence: TGTGCCAGCAGCACAGGGATAACTCGAAACTCCTACAATGAGCAGTTCTTC. Complete variable domain (other parts from reference TRBV28 and TRBJ2-1): DVKVTQSSRYLVKRTGEKVFLECVQDMDHENMFWYRQDPGLGLRLIYFSYDVKMKEKGDIPEGYSVSREKKERFSLILESASTNQTSMYLCASSTGITRNSYNEQFFGPGTRLTVL.

This clone was observed a handful of times. J is TRBJ2-7 and V is TRBV27; TRBD2 matches at 7 bases. CDR3 size: 14 residues. J lost 2 bases, V lost 6 bases, and 7 bases had no gene match. From germline, CDR1 is MNHEY and CDR2 SMNVEV (reference sequence). The CDR3 bases are TGTGCCAGCAGCTCTAGCGGACTCGCCTACGAGCAGTACTTC. This encodes CASSSSGLAYEQYF.

By frequency in the sample, this clone is medium-sized. This CDR3 is CASSLVPGQQSGNTIYF. Written as DNA, the CDR3 is TGCGCCAGCAGCTTGGTGCCGGGACAGCAATCTGGAAACACCATATATTTT. This chain links TRBV5-1 with TRBJ1-3; 7 positions match TRBD1. The ends lost 0 bases at V and 1 base at J; junction bases unmatched: 7. The CDR3 sequence is 17 residues long. Germline loops: CDR1 SGHRS, CDR2 YFSETQ.

This clone was seen repeatedly, ten times or more. The chain uses TRBV7-6 and TRBJ1-2; TRBD1 aligns across 7 bases. CDR1 and CDR2 from the germline V gene are SGHVS and FNYEAQ. With V trimmed by 3 bases and J by 6 bases, 13 bases remained unmatched. The CDR3 covers 16 residues. The CDR3 DNA reads as TGTGCCAGCAGCTTCCCAGTGGCAGGGGGAAAGGATGGCTACACCTTC. Its protein is CASSFPVAGGKDGYTF.

The chain recombines TRBV29-1 with TRBJ2-3; 7 bases agree with TRBD1. J gave up 2 bases and V 0 bases, and 11 bases lay outside the gene matches. The CDR3 has 17 amino acids. Germline CDR1 SQVTM, CDR2 ANQGSEA. CDR3 protein: CSVEDPSQGLNTDTQYF. The CDR3, as DNA: TGCAGCGTTGAAGATCCGTCACAGGGGCTGAACACAGATACGCAGTATTTT.

The chain joins TRBV30 to TRBJ1-1; D may be TRBD1 (6 bases). The CDR3 has 12 amino acids. Germline CDR1 reads GTSNPN; CDR2 reads SVGIG (reference sequence). V gave up 4 bases and J gave up 6 bases, with 12 bases separating them. In nucleotides, the CDR3 is TGTGCCTGGAAAGAACAGGGAGCTGAAGCTTTCTTT. Translating it yields CAWKEQGAEAFF.

J is TRBJ2-4 and V is TRBV5-6; unclear D gene. This CDR3 is 16 amino acids long. CDR1 is SGHDT, CDR2 YYEEEE, per germline. Trimming shortened V by 0 bases and J by 0 bases, and 10 bases separated the two germline ends. For the CDR3, the DNA is TGTGCCAGCAGCTTGGAGGTGGGTCCAGCCAAAAACATTCAGTACTTC. It is translated as CASSLEVGPAKNIQYF.

In DNA form, the CDR3 reads TGTGCCAGCAGCTTAGGGATCGGGACGGAGGGGGATACGCAGTATTTT. This codes for CASSLGIGTEGDTQYF. The chain carries TRBV11-3 and TRBJ2-3; possibly TRBD2 for D (6 bases). The V end was cut by 1 base, the J end by 6 bases, with 17 bases between. In germline, CDR1 is SGHNT, CDR2 YENEEA. The CDR3 has 16 residues.

V and J are TRBV5-4 and TRBJ2-7; D gene uncertain. Germline assignment: CDR1 SGHNT and CDR2 YYREEE (reference sequence). The length of the CDR3 is 11 residues. Trimming stripped 2 bases from V and 7 bases from J, with 7 bases between. CDR3 amino acids: CASSLDREQYF. CDR3 bases: TGTGCCAGCAGCTTAGACCGTGAGCAGTACTTC.

This chain joins TRBV19 and TRBJ1-4; 8 positions match TRBD1. CDR1 is LNHDA, CDR2 SQIVND, per germline (reference sequence). The V segment lost 6 bases and the J segment 4 bases; nucleotides outside the gene matches: 4. CDR3 length equals 14 residues. CDR3 protein: CASSLTGDNEKLFF. The CDR3 DNA reads as TGTGCCAGTAGCCTGACAGGGGATAATGAAAAACTGTTTTTT.

This chain connects TRBV4-2 to TRBJ2-3; 12 positions agree with TRBD2. Unmatched junction bases numbered 8, after V lost 1 base and J lost 0 bases. Germline V lookup: CDR1 LGHNA, CDR2 YNFKEQ. The CDR3 length is 19 residues. CDR3 amino acids: CASSQGSSGGALSTDTQYF. The CDR3 bases are TGTGCCAGCAGCCAAGGTTCTAGCGGGGGGGCCTTGAGCACAGATACGCAGTATTTT.

The chain combines TRBV5-1 with TRBJ2-2; no definite D call. This CDR3 region has 15 residues. Germline V gene sequence: CDR1 SGHRS, CDR2 YFSETQ. The germline V and J ends were trimmed by 5 bases and 2 bases, with 13 bases remaining between them. DNA of the CDR3: TGCGCCAGCAGATATACGCCCACTAACACCGGGGAGCTGTTTTTT. Translation gives CASRYTPTNTGELFF.

This clone was recorded a few times. The chain is built from TRBV6-6 and TRBJ2-2; D gene ambiguous. This CDR3 has 16 amino acids. The germline V gene encodes CDR1 MNHNY and CDR2 SVGAGI (reference sequence). V lost 0 bases to trimming and J lost 8 bases, with 16 bases between them. The CDR3 is CASSYSYLRAKGELFF. DNA of the CDR3: TGTGCCAGCAGTTACTCGTATCTAAGGGCAAAAGGGGAGCTGTTTTTT.